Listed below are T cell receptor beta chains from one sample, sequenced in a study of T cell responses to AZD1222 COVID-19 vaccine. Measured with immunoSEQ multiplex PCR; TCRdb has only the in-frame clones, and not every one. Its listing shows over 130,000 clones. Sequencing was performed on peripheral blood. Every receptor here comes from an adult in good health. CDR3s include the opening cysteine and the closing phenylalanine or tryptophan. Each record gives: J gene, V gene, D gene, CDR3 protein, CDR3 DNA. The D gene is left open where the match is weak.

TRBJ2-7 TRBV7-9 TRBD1 CASRTDRGEQYF TGTGCCAGCAGGACGGACAGGGGCGAGCAGTACTTC
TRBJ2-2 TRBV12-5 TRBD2 CASGFLAGGLSGELFF TGTGCTAGTGGTTTCCTAGCGGGGGGGTTATCCGGGGAGCTGTTTTTT
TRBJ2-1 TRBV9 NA CASSGRGFRYNEQFF TGTGCCAGCAGCGGTAGGGGGTTTCGCTACAATGAGCAGTTCTTC
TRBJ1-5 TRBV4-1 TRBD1 CASSQGDRGLRQPQHF TGCGCCAGCAGCCAAGGGGACAGGGGGCTCCGTCAGCCCCAGCATTTT
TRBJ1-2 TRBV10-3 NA CAISDRNTLNYGYTF TGTGCCATCAGCGACAGGAACACCCTTAACTATGGCTACACCTTC
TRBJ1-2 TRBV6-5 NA CASSRTLLGVYTF TGTGCCAGCAGTCGGACATTATTAGGAGTCTACACCTTC
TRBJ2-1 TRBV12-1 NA CASSSTPETGVYNEQFF TGTGCCAGCAGCTCCACTCCTGAGACTGGCGTTTACAATGAGCAGTTCTTC
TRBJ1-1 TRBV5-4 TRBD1 CASRTGGSKDTEAFF TGTGCCAGCAGGACAGGGGGCTCTAAGGACACTGAAGCTTTCTTT
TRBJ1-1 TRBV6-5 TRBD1 CASRTGLTEAFF TGTGCCAGCAGGACAGGGCTGACTGAAGCTTTCTTT
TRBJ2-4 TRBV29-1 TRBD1 CSVAGSGTGGRAKNIQYF TGCAGCGTTGCCGGCTCCGGGACAGGGGGACGAGCCAAAAACATTCAGTACTTC
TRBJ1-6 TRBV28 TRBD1 CASSLGDRFNSPLHF TGTGCCAGCAGTTTAGGGGACAGGTTTAATTCACCCCTCCACTTT
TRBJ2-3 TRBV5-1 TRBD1 CASSPPDRVTDTQYF TGCGCCAGCAGCCCCCCGGACAGGGTCACAGATACGCAGTATTTT
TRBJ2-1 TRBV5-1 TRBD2 CASSPTPGLAENNEQFF TGCGCCAGCAGCCCCACACCGGGACTAGCGGAGAACAATGAGCAGTTCTTC
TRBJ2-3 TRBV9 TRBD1 CASSRRDRVVADTQYF TGTGCCAGCAGCAGACGGGACAGGGTAGTGGCAGATACGCAGTATTTT
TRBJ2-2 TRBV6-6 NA CASSPSAANTGELFF TGTGCCAGCAGCCCGTCCGCTGCGAACACCGGGGAGCTGTTTTTT
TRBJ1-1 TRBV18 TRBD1 CASSPGQAVNTEAFF TGTGCCAGCTCACCAGGACAGGCTGTAAACACTGAAGCTTTCTTT
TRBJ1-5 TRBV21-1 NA CASSVPFTGTRQPQHF TGTGCCAGCAGTGTTCCCTTTACAGGGACCCGTCAGCCCCAGCATTTT
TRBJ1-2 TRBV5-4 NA CASSLDLRAGNNYGYTF TGTGCCAGCAGCTTGGATTTGAGGGCAGGGAATAACTATGGCTACACCTTC
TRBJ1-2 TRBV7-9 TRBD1 CASSTRQGSGYTF TGTGCCAGCAGCACGAGACAGGGCTCTGGCTACACCTTC
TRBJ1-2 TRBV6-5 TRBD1 CASSMDRQGGYTF TGTGCCAGCAGCATGGACAGGCAGGGTGGCTACACCTTC
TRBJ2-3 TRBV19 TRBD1 CASSARDRADTQYF TGTGCCAGTAGTGCCCGGGACAGGGCAGATACGCAGTATTTT
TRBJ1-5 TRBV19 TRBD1 CASSMQGQPNQPQHF TGTGCCAGTAGTATGCAGGGACAGCCCAATCAGCCCCAGCATTTT
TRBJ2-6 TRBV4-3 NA CASSQGTLSGANVLTF TGCGCCAGCAGCCAAGGGACACTCTCTGGGGCCAACGTCCTGACTTTC
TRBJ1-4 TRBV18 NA CASSPQQGTNEKLFF TGTGCCAGCTCACCGCAACAGGGTACTAATGAAAAACTGTTTTTT
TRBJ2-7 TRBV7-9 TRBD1 CASRGQGAYEQYF TGTGCCAGCAGGGGACAGGGGGCATACGAGCAGTACTTC
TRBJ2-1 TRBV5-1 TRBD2 CASSLRSGEGEQFF TGCGCCAGCAGCTTGAGAAGCGGGGAGGGTGAGCAGTTCTTC
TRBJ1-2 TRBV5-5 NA CASSTRDNYGYTF TGTGCCAGCAGCACCCGGGACAACTATGGCTACACCTTC